Following are 11 T cell receptor beta chains from one sample sequenced in a study of CD8 T cells in ankylosing spondylitis. One entry per CDR3 protein results from TCRdb running MiXCR on the 5' RACE reads. The table has hundreds of thousands of distinct CDR3 sequences, around 25% seen once; the top ten hold approximately 6.6%. The sample was blood, either unsorted or a sorted T cell fraction (not recorded which). These receptors all stem from a male donor with ankylosing spondylitis or in good health (not recorded which).

V usage is TRBV5-1 and J usage is TRBJ2-5; tentative D call: TRBD2 (5 bases). From germline, CDR1 is SGHRS and CDR2 YFSETQ. The CDR3 covers 14 residues. Trimming took 0 bases from V and 4 from J, leaving 10 bases between them. Here the CDR3 reads CASSLGTRAETQYF. In nucleotides, the CDR3 is TGCGCCAGCAGCTTGGGTACTAGGGCAGAGACCCAGTACTTC.

In this sample, this clonotype turned up many times. The J gene is TRBJ1-2, the V gene TRBV27; D is unresolved. The CDR3 has 16 amino acids. Per germline, CDR1 MNHEY and CDR2 SMNVEV (reference sequence). The V end lost 2 bases, the J end lost 3 bases, and 16 bases lay between the germline ends. The CDR3 loop reads CASSLRPPGLDYGYTF. The CDR3, as DNA: TGTGCCAGCAGTTTAAGACCTCCAGGTCTGGACTATGGCTACACCTTC.

V and J are TRBV5-6 and TRBJ1-5; 11 bases align to TRBD1. J gave up 3 bases and V 4 bases, and 6 bases lay outside the gene matches. Germline V gives CDR1 SGHDT, CDR2 YYEEEE. The CDR3 contains 16 residues. The CDR3 spells CASSKGTGGANQPQHF. In DNA, the CDR3 is TGTGCCAGCAGCAAGGGGACAGGGGGAGCCAATCAGCCCCAGCATTTT.

In its sample, this clonotype was seen many times. The chain is built from TRBV14 and TRBJ2-3; D is unclear. This CDR3 contains 12 residues. Between the trimmed V and J ends, which lost 1 base and 6 bases, there was a span of 5 bases. The germline gives CDR1 SGHDN, CDR2 FVKESK. This chain's CDR3 is CASSQVPDTQYF. The CDR3 DNA reads TGTGCCAGCAGCCAAGTCCCGGATACGCAGTATTTT.

This chain joins TRBV29-1 and TRBJ1-2; D not certain. This CDR3 is built from 10 residues. Germline V lookup: CDR1 SQVTM, CDR2 ANQGSEA. In DNA, the CDR3 is TGCAGTAGCGACGGGGATGGCTACACCTTC. Residues: CSSDGDGYTF. Full variable domain (missing parts from reference TRBV29-1 and TRBJ1-2): SAVISQKPSRDICQRGTSLTIQCQVDSQVTMMFWYRQQPGQSLTLIATANQGSEATYESGFVIDKFPISRPNLTFSTLTVSNMSPEDSSIYLCSSDGDGYTFGSGTRLTVV.

This clonotype was counted at least ten times. This sequence joins TRBV5-6 and TRBJ2-1; TRBD2 matches at 10 bases. V lost 4 bases and J lost 9; bases outside the gene matches: 10. Germline V gene sequence: CDR1 SGHDT, CDR2 YYEEEE. CDR3 size: 15 residues. CDR3 amino acids: CASSPQSGRAVEQFF. The CDR3 nucleotides are TGTGCCAGCAGCCCACAAAGCGGGAGGGCTGTTGAGCAGTTCTTC.

The CDR3 spells CASSRLTRDAYEQYF. The CDR3 DNA reads TGTGCCAGCAGCCGATTGACCCGGGATGCCTACGAGCAGTACTTC. The chain carries TRBV5-6 and TRBJ2-7, with D possibly matching TRBD2 (5 bases). The V gene lost 4 bases and the J gene lost 2 bases, with 16 bases spanning the gap. This CDR3 is 15 amino acids long. Germline CDR1 and CDR2: SGHDT and YYEEEE.

This clonotype was seen more than once but under ten times. The chain joins TRBV20-1 to TRBJ2-1; TRBD2 matches 7 bases. The CDR3 has 14 residues. Germline CDR1 DFQATT, CDR2 SNEGSKA (reference sequence). V lost 3 bases, J lost 2 bases, and 4 bases stayed unmatched. As DNA, the CDR3 is TGCAGTGCTAGTGGGAGGGAAGCCTACAATGAGCAGTTCTTC. Its translation is CSASGREAYNEQFF.

Only a few counts were recorded for this clonotype. V and J are TRBV12-3 or TRBV12-4 and TRBJ2-2; perhaps TRBD1 as D (7 bases). The V and J ends lost 2 bases and 5 bases respectively, with 24 bases between them. The CDR3 totals 19 residues. CDR3 amino acids: CASSLRSIVSQGRTGELFF. The CDR3 DNA reads TGTGCCAGCAGTTTACGATCCATCGTCTCACAGGGGAGGACCGGGGAGCTGTTTTTT.

V is TRBV6-1 and J is TRBJ2-1, with 8 nucleotides matching TRBD2. V lost 0 bases, J lost 3 bases, and 1 base stayed unmatched. This CDR3 is 15 amino acids long. Germline CDR1 and CDR2: MNHNS and SASEGT. Written as DNA, the CDR3 is TGTGCCAGCAGTGAAGCGGGACTAGACTACAATGAGCAGTTCTTC. Its protein product is CASSEAGLDYNEQFF.

To note about this clonotype: This may be a read error: a much more frequent sequence differs by one nucleotide. The rearrangement uses TRBV10-3 and TRBJ2-7, with TRBD2 matching over 8 bases. After removal of 3 bases from V and 2 bases from J, the junction contained 15 bases not matched to a gene. The CDR3 runs 18 residues. CDR1 and CDR2 from the germline V gene are ENHRY and SYGVKD. CDR3 protein: CAISDLMTGGRTTYEQYF. CDR3 nucleotides: TGTGCCATCAGTGACCTTATGACTGGCGGGAGGACGACCTACGAGCAGTACTTC.